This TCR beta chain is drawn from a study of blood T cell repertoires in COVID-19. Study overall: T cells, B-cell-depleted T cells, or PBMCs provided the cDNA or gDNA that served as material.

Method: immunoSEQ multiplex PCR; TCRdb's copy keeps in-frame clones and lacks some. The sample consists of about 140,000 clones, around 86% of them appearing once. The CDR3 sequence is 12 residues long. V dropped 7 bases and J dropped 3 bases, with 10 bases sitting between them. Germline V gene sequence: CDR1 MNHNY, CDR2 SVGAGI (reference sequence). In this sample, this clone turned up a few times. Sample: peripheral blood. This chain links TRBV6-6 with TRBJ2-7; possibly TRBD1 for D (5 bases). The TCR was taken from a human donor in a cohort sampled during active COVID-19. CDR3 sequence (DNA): TGTGCCAGCAATGACAGACTCTACGAGCAGTACTTC. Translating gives CASNDRLYEQYF.